This T cell receptor beta chain was sequenced for a study of OX40 agonist ivuxolimab in advanced cancers. On the study more broadly: Three individuals attained partial responses, comprising one hepatocellular carcinoma case and two cutaneous melanoma cases.

Some clones are missing from TCRdb's copy, which holds only in-frame ones; the method was immunoSEQ multiplex PCR. The sample lists around 75,000 clones, around 92% occurring once. The CDR3 spans 17 residues. V was clipped by 5 bases and J by 5 bases, with 24 bases between them. The germline V gene has CDR1 SGHTA and CDR2 FQGTGA. The chain is built from TRBV7-3 and TRBJ1-1, with D maybe TRBD1 (5 bases). The clonotype originates from an adult with an advanced solid tumor such as melanoma, head and neck, liver or kidney cancer. This specimen consisted of CD4+ or CD8+ T cells sorted from blood, obtained in a trial of the OX40 agonist ivuxolimab. The CDR3 DNA is TGTGCCAGCAGCCGCGACCCCCCCTCAGGGCGCGGTACTGAAGCTTTCTTT. Its protein is CASSRDPPSGRGTEAFF.